This T cell receptor (beta chain) was recovered during a study of shared clonotypes between healthy human individuals. General study points: How much donors shared clonotypes was expected to be affected by sequencing depth.

Produced via immunoSEQ multiplex PCR; TCRdb's table is partial and in-frame only. The sample lists about 580,000 clones, roughly 98% occurring once. Naive CD8 cells, CD45RO-negative and positively selected for CCR7, excluded terminally differentiated effector memory CD45RA+ cells. This clone has just one count. Antigen: not known. Germline V gives CDR1 SGHNT, CDR2 YYREEE (reference sequence). Trimming left V 4 bases short and J 4 bases short, with 6 bases between. The CDR3 is 11 residues long. The chain combines TRBV5-4 with TRBJ2-7; D unresolved. This clonotype originated in a man aged 25 to 40 in good health. The specimen was naive CD8+ T cells sorted from blood. CDR3 sequence reads: CASSAGYEQYF. CDR3 nucleotide sequence: TGTGCCAGCAGCGCAGGATACGAGCAGTACTTC. The full variable domain, rest sourced from reference TRBV5-4 and TRBJ2-7, is ETGVTQSPTHLIKTRGQQVTLRCSSQSGHNTVSWYQQALGQGPQFIFQYYREEENGRGNFPPRFSGLQFPNYSSELNVNALELDDSALYLCASSAGYEQYFGPGTRLTVT.